This T cell receptor beta chain was identified in a study of shared clonotypes between healthy human individuals. The CDR3 is made up of 16 amino acids. Germline values: CDR1 MDHEN, CDR2 SYDVKM. V dropped 5 bases and J dropped 3 bases, with 16 bases sitting between them. TCRdb's table, derived via immunoSEQ multiplex PCR, lists solely in-frame clones and lacks some. The sample yields about 2.4 million clones, roughly 93% seen once. The source is a man aged 18-30 years in good health. Some clones in this sample may be carry-over from other donors' samples. Sequences were obtained from naive CD4+ T cells from PBMCs. Subset defined: CD45RA+ positively selected. J is TRBJ1-4 and V is TRBV28; D call uncertain. DNA of the CDR3: TGTGCCAGCAGTACGCCGCGGGAAGCGCCTAATGAAAAACTGTTTTTT. Translating it yields CASSTPREAPNEKLFF.